This is a list of T cell receptor beta chains from one sample in a study of T-cell memory formation after mild COVID-19. TCRdb redid the calling of the 5' RACE reads with MiXCR, one entry per CDR3 protein. The table shows about 310,000 distinct CDR3 sequences, with roughly 19% occurring only once. Sequences were obtained from PBMCs or a T cell subset sorted from them (not recorded which). Source of these receptors: a man aged 18 to 30 who had mild COVID-19 (a few samples of this study predate the infection). Cell type and time point are not known. Each CDR3 is given with its conserved first and last residue. D genes are given only for firm matches. The size field is filled for only some rows; it gives once, few, many or a size class.

j_call,clone_size,v_call,d_call,cdr3_nt,cdr3_aa
TRBJ1-5,many,TRBV4-3,TRBD1,TGCGCCAGCAGCCCGACAGGGATTCAGCCCCAGCATTTT,CASSPTGIQPQHF
TRBJ2-5,few,TRBV3-1,NA,TGTGCCAGCAGCCAAGCCGGTCTAGAGACCCAGTACTTC,CASSQAGLETQYF
TRBJ2-2,NA,TRBV18,NA,TGTGCCAGCTCACCACCAGAAGGGACCGGGGAGCTGTTTTTT,CASSPPEGTGELFF
TRBJ2-7,many,TRBV4-3,TRBD1,TGCGCCAGCAGCCAAGCCCCGGGACAGGGCTCCTACGAGCAGTACTTC,CASSQAPGQGSYEQYF
TRBJ2-1,few,TRBV6-5,NA,TGTGCCAGCACTGCGACAGGCAATGAGCAGTTCTTC,CASTATGNEQFF
TRBJ2-3,NA,TRBV29-1,NA,TGCAGCGTTGCGGTGGGGACAGATACGCAGTATTTT,CSVAVGTDTQYF
TRBJ2-7,many,TRBV9,NA,TGTGCCAGCAGCGAGGGAATGGGGGGTTTTAACGAGCAGTACTTC,CASSEGMGGFNEQYF
TRBJ2-5,few,TRBV10-2,TRBD1,TGCGCCAGCAGTGAGGGGACAGAAGAGACCCAGTACTTC,CASSEGTEETQYF
TRBJ1-2,NA,TRBV7-2,TRBD1,TGTGCCAGCAGCGCGGGACAGCGATATGGCTACACCTTC,CASSAGQRYGYTF
TRBJ2-2,NA,TRBV30,NA,TGTGCCTGGAGTGTCGGGGGTGAGACCGGGGAGCTGTTTTTT,CAWSVGGETGELFF
TRBJ2-5,many,TRBV28,NA,TGTGCCAGTGTGACGGGGGGCTCAGAGACCCAGTACTTC,CASVTGGSETQYF
TRBJ2-7,NA,TRBV7-9,NA,TGTGCCAGCAGCTTAGGGAGGGTTTACGAGCAGTACTTC,CASSLGRVYEQYF
TRBJ2-3,few,TRBV29-1,NA,TGCAGCGTTGAAGGCCCGGGTAGGGCAGATACGCAGTATTTT,CSVEGPGRADTQYF
TRBJ2-5,few,TRBV5-1,NA,TGCGCCAGCAGCTTGGGGGGGGCGCGTTCGGAGACCCAGTACTTC,CASSLGGARSETQYF
TRBJ2-7,many,TRBV4-3,TRBD2,TGCGCCAGCAGCCCTAGCGGTGAAGGATACGAGCAGTACTTC,CASSPSGEGYEQYF
TRBJ1-2,few,TRBV7-2,NA,TGTGCCAGCGGGCGAGGGCAGGTGTGGGACTATGGCTACACCTTC,CASGRGQVWDYGYTF
TRBJ1-4,NA,TRBV5-6,NA,TGTGCCAGCAGCTTGAGGGAGGCCGGAAAACTGTTTTTT,CASSLREAGKLFF
TRBJ1-2,few,TRBV20-1,NA,TGCAGTGCTGTCTCCATGGCAGACTATGGCTACACCTTC,CSAVSMADYGYTF
TRBJ2-7,few,TRBV4-1,NA,TGCGCCAGCAGCCAAGTTCTCGGGAGTAGCGAGCAGTACTTC,CASSQVLGSSEQYF
TRBJ2-3,NA,TRBV6-6,TRBD2,TGTGCCAGCAGCTCCTTAGCGGGGGAGACAGATACGCAGTATTTT,CASSSLAGETDTQYF
TRBJ2-7,NA,TRBV4-2,NA,TGTGCCAGCAGCCAAGAAAGCGGAGGTCCCTACGAGCAGTACTTC,CASSQESGGPYEQYF
TRBJ2-7,few,TRBV13,TRBD1,TGTGCCAGCAGCGCGGCCGGGACAGGGTTTACCTACGAGCAGTACTTC,CASSAAGTGFTYEQYF
TRBJ2-5,NA,TRBV7-2,TRBD2,TGTGCCAGCAGTCAGCGGGGGGGCAGGCAGACCCAGTACTTC,CASSQRGGRQTQYF
TRBJ2-7,many,TRBV9,TRBD2,TGTGCCAGCAGCCCCGGGACTAGCGGGGACTTGGAGCAGTACTTC,CASSPGTSGDLEQYF
TRBJ2-3,NA,TRBV5-1,NA,TGCGCCAGCAGCTTGTATGGGGTTAGCACAGATACGCAGTATTTT,CASSLYGVSTDTQYF
TRBJ2-5,NA,TRBV4-3,NA,TGCGCCAGCAGCCCTCGGGACCAAGAGACCCAGTACTTC,CASSPRDQETQYF
TRBJ1-1,NA,TRBV7-2,TRBD1,TGTGCCAGCAGCTTACTAGGACAGGGCACTGAAGCTTTCTTT,CASSLLGQGTEAFF
TRBJ1-1,NA,TRBV7-9,TRBD1,TGTGCCAGCAATCTCGGGACAGGGGATCCGAACACTGAAGCTTTCTTT,CASNLGTGDPNTEAFF
TRBJ2-4,few,TRBV7-9,NA,TGTGCCAGCAGCCGGGTCCCCTTAGCCAAAAACATTCAGTACTTC,CASSRVPLAKNIQYF
TRBJ2-1,NA,TRBV11-2,NA,TGTGCCAGCAGCTCGCGGGTCGGGGATGAGCAGTTCTTC,CASSSRVGDEQFF
TRBJ2-1,NA,TRBV20-1,NA,TGCAGTGCTAGTCCCGGGGCCCGATTCATTGCGGCGGGTAAGCAGTTCTTC,CSASPGARFIAAGKQFF
TRBJ2-2,NA,TRBV12-3/TRBV12-4,NA,TGTGCCAGCAGTTTTGGTTGGGTGGCCACCGGGGAGCTGTTTTTT,CASSFGWVATGELFF
TRBJ2-1,many,TRBV4-3,TRBD2,TGCGCCAGCAGCCAAGAGGTAGCGGGGGGTTACAATGAGCAGTTCTTC,CASSQEVAGGYNEQFF
TRBJ2-2,NA,TRBV24-1,NA,TGTGCCACCAGTGGCTCGAGAGGGGGGCCGAACACCGGGGAGCTGTTTTTT,CATSGSRGGPNTGELFF
TRBJ2-7,NA,TRBV7-2,TRBD1,TGTGCCAGCAGCTCCCGACAGGGGCTCGAGCAGTACTTC,CASSSRQGLEQYF
TRBJ2-2,few,TRBV5-1,TRBD1,TGCGCCAGCAGCTTGGAGGCAGGGGGCAGCGGGGAGCTGTTTTTT,CASSLEAGGSGELFF
TRBJ2-1,NA,TRBV7-9,TRBD1,TGTGCCAGCAGCCCCCGGGCGGGGACAGGGAGCTACAATGAGCAGTTCTTC,CASSPRAGTGSYNEQFF
TRBJ2-3,few,TRBV7-8,TRBD2,TGTGCCAGCAGCTTAGATGATGCGGGGGTGCTCACAGATACGCAGTATTTT,CASSLDDAGVLTDTQYF
TRBJ1-1,NA,TRBV6-2/TRBV6-3,TRBD1,TGTGCCAGCAGTCCAGGGGGGGCCGTCACTGAAGCTTTCTTT,CASSPGGAVTEAFF
TRBJ2-1,many,TRBV5-1,TRBD2,TGCGCCAGCAGCTTGTCCGGGACTAGCGGCAATGAGCAGTTCTTC,CASSLSGTSGNEQFF
TRBJ1-2,NA,TRBV5-5,NA,TGTGCCAGCAGCTCGGCCCAACAGGGAGGCTACACCTTC,CASSSAQQGGYTF
TRBJ2-3,few,TRBV11-2,NA,TGTGCCAGCAGCTCCTACAGGGGACTAAACACAGATACGCAGTATTTT,CASSSYRGLNTDTQYF
TRBJ2-2,few,TRBV5-1,TRBD1,TGCGCCAGCAGCTCGTTCTCCGCGACAGGGTACGGGGAGCTGTTTTTT,CASSSFSATGYGELFF
TRBJ2-7,few,TRBV6-5,NA,TGTGCCAGCAGCAGGGACACAGCCTACGAGCAGTACTTC,CASSRDTAYEQYF
TRBJ2-1,few,TRBV7-2,NA,TGTGCCAGCAGCTTAGCGCAGGGGTTTCGACAAGAGCAGTTCTTC,CASSLAQGFRQEQFF
TRBJ2-5,many,TRBV12-3/TRBV12-4,TRBD1,TGTGCCAGCAGCCCGGACAGGGCTGAGACCCAGTACTTC,CASSPDRAETQYF
TRBJ2-1,few,TRBV10-2,NA,TGCGCCAGCAAGAGGGGGGGCTTTGAGCAGTTCTTC,CASKRGGFEQFF
TRBJ2-5,NA,TRBV5-1,NA,TGCGCCAGCAGCTCCCATCCCCAGACTGACCAAGAGACCCAGTACTTC,CASSSHPQTDQETQYF
TRBJ1-5,NA,TRBV7-9,NA,TGTGCCAGCAGCCCGGATCGGGCAGGCAATCAGCCCCAGCATTTT,CASSPDRAGNQPQHF
TRBJ1-5,NA,TRBV7-2,NA,TGTGCCAGCAGAAAAGATGGCAATCAGCCCCAGCATTTT,CASRKDGNQPQHF
TRBJ2-7,few,TRBV5-1,NA,TGCGCCAGCAGCTTAGGTTCGGCCCTCTCCTACGAGCAGTACTTC,CASSLGSALSYEQYF
TRBJ2-5,few,TRBV5-1,NA,TGCGCCAGCAGCTTGTATGGGACGCCGGGCGAGACCCAGTACTTC,CASSLYGTPGETQYF
TRBJ2-3,NA,TRBV6-2/TRBV6-3,TRBD2,TGTGCCAGCAGCCACGGACTAGCGGGGAAACGGTCGCAGTATTTT,CASSHGLAGKRSQYF
TRBJ1-5,few,TRBV29-1,NA,TGCAGCGTTGAGATTCATAGCAATCAGCCCCAGCATTTT,CSVEIHSNQPQHF
TRBJ2-3,few,TRBV4-3,NA,TGCGCCAGCAGCCGAACGTGGAGAGAAACAGATACGCAGTATTTT,CASSRTWRETDTQYF